These T cell receptor beta chains were read from a single sample in a study of cytomegalovirus exposure and HLA in healthy donors. Profiling relied on immunoSEQ multiplex PCR, and the TCRdb table lists in-frame clones only, not all of them. The sample records some 170,000 clones, 75% to 80% being singletons. Sequenced sample: PBMCs. The source of these receptors is a man aged 40-55 years in good health and CMV-seropositive. Each CDR3 is given with its conserved first and last residue. D genes are given only for firm matches. Only some rows state a clone size, as once, few, many or a class for expanded clones.

V	size	J	D	DNA	CDR3
TRBV19	NA	TRBJ1-5	TRBD1	TGTGCCAGTAGTCCGACGACAGGGGGCGAGCCCCAGCATTTT	CASSPTTGGEPQHF
TRBV7-2	few	TRBJ1-2	NA	TGTGCCAGCAGCTCCCCCCAGTTTATAGGCTACACCTTC	CASSSPQFIGYTF
TRBV18	NA	TRBJ2-7	NA	TGTGCCAGCTCACCAGGCGGAACCTACGAGCAGTACTTC	CASSPGGTYEQYF
TRBV6-5	NA	TRBJ2-7	TRBD2	TGTGCCAGCAGTTACCTGACTAGCGGCTCCTACGAGCAGTACTTC	CASSYLTSGSYEQYF
TRBV4-1	NA	TRBJ1-1	TRBD1	TGCGCCAGCAGCCCAACCGGGACAGAAAACACTGAAGCTTTCTTT	CASSPTGTENTEAFF
TRBV21-1	NA	TRBJ2-6	NA	TGTGCCAGCAGCAAAGCGTATAGATTTGCAGGGTGGAGATCTGGGGCCAACGTCCTGACTTTC	CASSKAYRFAGWRSGANVLTF
TRBV7-2	NA	TRBJ2-3	TRBD2	TGTGCCAGCAGCTTAGGACTAGCGGGAGCCACAGATACGCAGTATTTT	CASSLGLAGATDTQYF
TRBV5-4	NA	TRBJ2-4	NA	TGTGCCAGCAGCCTCGTGGGGAATCGGGGTTTTATGCACTTC	CASSLVGNRGFMHF
TRBV28	few	TRBJ2-3	NA	TGTGCCAGCAGTTTACCCTTCGGGAGCCGGGGAATCACAGATACGCAGTATTTT	CASSLPFGSRGITDTQYF
TRBV10-3	NA	TRBJ2-7	TRBD1	TGTGCCACCAGGACAGGGGACACCTACGAGCAGTACTTC	CATRTGDTYEQYF